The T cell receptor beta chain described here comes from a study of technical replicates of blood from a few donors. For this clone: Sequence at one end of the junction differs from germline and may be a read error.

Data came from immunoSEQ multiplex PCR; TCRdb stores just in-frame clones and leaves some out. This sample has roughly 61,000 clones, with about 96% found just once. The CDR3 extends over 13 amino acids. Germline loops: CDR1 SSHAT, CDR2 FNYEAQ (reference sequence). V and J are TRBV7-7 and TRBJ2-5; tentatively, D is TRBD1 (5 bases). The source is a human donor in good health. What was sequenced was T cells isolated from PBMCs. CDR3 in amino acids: CASSAAGQETQYF. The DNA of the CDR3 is TGTGCTAGCAGCGCCGCAGGGCAAGAGACCCAGTACTTC.